This T cell receptor beta chain derives from a study of OX40 agonist ivuxolimab in advanced cancers. Germline V lookup: CDR1 LNHNV, CDR2 YYDKDF (reference sequence). Trimming took 4 bases from V and 2 from J; bases not matched to a gene: 15. The CDR3 is 19 residues long. Clones were sequenced by immunoSEQ multiplex PCR, and TCRdb holds only the in-frame ones, with some missing. The sample includes about 48,000 clones, about 90% of them seen just once. The chain recombines TRBV15 with TRBJ1-5, with TRBD1 matching 9 bases. Sequences were derived from CD4+ or CD8+ T cells sorted from blood, sampled in a trial of the OX40 agonist ivuxolimab. The sequence was obtained from an adult with an advanced solid tumor such as melanoma, head and neck, liver or kidney cancer. The CDR3 protein is CATSKGDREIRIGNQPQHF. CDR3 DNA: TGTGCCACCAGCAAGGGGGACAGGGAAATCCGGATCGGCAATCAGCCCCAGCATTTT.